These 20 T cell receptor beta chains were sequenced from one sample in a study of long-term antiretroviral therapy in people with HIV. Version v3.0 of the immunoSEQ assay ran at survey level. The data were produced by immunoSEQ multiplex PCR, yet TCRdb's version contains in-frame clones alone and is incomplete. The data hold about 21,000 clones, with more than 70% observed a single time. The source was unsorted PBMCs, collected at the start of antiretroviral therapy. All receptors come from a man aged 50 or older with HIV.

This chain connects TRBV7-2 to TRBJ2-4; TRBD1 aligns across 8 bases. V shed 3 bases, J shed 6 bases, and the junction held 4 bases outside the gene matches. The CDR3 is 14 residues long. The V gene's germline CDR1 is SGHTA and CDR2 FQGNSA. As DNA, the CDR3 is TGTGCCAGCAGCTTCAGGACAGGGTCAAACATTCAGTACTTC. It yields the protein CASSFRTGSNIQYF.

The chain is built from TRBV28 and TRBJ1-5; D possibly corresponds to TRBD1 (6 bases). Germline-derived CDR1 and CDR2 are MDHEN and SYDVKM. The CDR3 contains 15 residues. The V end lost 7 bases, the J end lost 2 bases, and 15 bases lay between the germline ends. As DNA, the CDR3 is TGTGCCAGCACCCCATGGGGGCAGGGCAATCAGCCCCAGCATTTT. Protein product: CASTPWGQGNQPQHF. Full variable domain (remainder filled in from reference TRBV28 and TRBJ1-5): DVKVTQSSRYLVKRTGEKVFLECVQDMDHENMFWYRQDPGLGLRLIYFSYDVKMKEKGDIPEGYSVSREKKERFSLILESASTNQTSMYLCASTPWGQGNQPQHFGDGTRLSIL.

J is TRBJ2-7 and V is TRBV9; 7 bases are shared with TRBD1. Germline CDR1 and CDR2: SGDLS and YYNGEE. V was clipped by 0 bases and J by 4 bases; unmatched bases: 4. There are 14 residues in the CDR3. Written as DNA, the CDR3 is TGTGCCAGCAGCGTAGCTTCACAGGGGTACGAGCAGTACTTC. As protein: CASSVASQGYEQYF.

This chain connects TRBV9 to TRBJ1-3; TRBD1 agrees at 9 bases. CDR3 length: 17 residues. J was trimmed by 2 bases and V by 0 bases; bases with no gene match: 6. Germline V gene sequence: CDR1 SGDLS, CDR2 YYNGEE. CDR3 protein: CASSVEGQGRPGNTIYF. CDR3 DNA sequence: TGTGCCAGCAGCGTAGAAGGACAGGGGCGACCTGGAAACACCATATATTTT.

The chain carries TRBV18 and TRBJ1-5; a weak D match, TRBD1 (6 bases). The CDR3 loop spans 14 amino acids. Germline values: CDR1 KGHSH, CDR2 LQKENI. The V gene lost 1 base and the J gene lost 9 bases, with 13 bases spanning the gap. The CDR3 is CASSPRGGLGPQHF. The DNA of the CDR3 is TGTGCCAGCTCACCACGCGGGGGGCTGGGGCCCCAGCATTTT.

This clone was counted only a few times. The V and J genes are TRBV7-2 and TRBJ1-5; D uncertain. This CDR3 is 14 amino acids long. V dropped 5 bases and J dropped 5 bases, with 13 bases sitting between them. Germline loops: CDR1 SGHTA, CDR2 FQGNSA. CDR3 nucleotides: TGTGCCAGCAGCACCACCGGGAGGGATCAGCCCCAGCATTTT. This gives the protein CASSTTGRDQPQHF.

The count of this clone is one. V usage is TRBV7-9 and J usage is TRBJ1-2; D might be TRBD1 (6 bases). CDR3 length equals 14 residues. CDR1 SEHNR and CDR2 FQNEAQ come from the germline V gene (reference sequence). Trimming took 3 bases from V and 4 from J, leaving 12 bases between them. This CDR3 is CASSLVQGGYGYTF. CDR3 DNA: TGTGCCAGCAGCTTGGTACAGGGCGGCTATGGCTACACCTTC.

V gene TRBV19 combines with J gene TRBJ1-5; D may be TRBD1 (5 bases). Germline V lookup: CDR1 LNHDA, CDR2 SQIVND (reference sequence). V dropped 7 bases and J dropped 0 bases, with 10 bases sitting between them. This CDR3 comprises 14 residues. The chain's CDR3 is CASTRGYSNQPQHF. In DNA form, the CDR3 reads TGTGCCAGTACACGGGGGTATAGCAATCAGCCCCAGCATTTT.

The V and J genes are TRBV9 and TRBJ1-2; 7 positions agree with TRBD1. The trim removed 4 bases at V and 5 bases at J, leaving 11 bases unmatched. The CDR3 runs to 15 residues. Germline V gives CDR1 SGDLS, CDR2 YYNGEE. In nucleotides, the CDR3 is TGTGCCAGCAGCCCGGACTTGGCAGGGGGGTATGGCTACACCTTC. It encodes CASSPDLAGGYGYTF. Full variable domain (remainder filled in from reference TRBV9 and TRBJ1-2): DSGVTQTPKHLITATGQRVTLRCSPRSGDLSVYWYQQSLDQGLQFLIQYYNGEERAKGNILERFSAQQFPDLHSELNLSSLELGDSALYFCASSPDLAGGYGYTFGSGTRLTVV.

This chain uses TRBV9 with TRBJ2-5; TRBD1 agrees at 7 bases. V lost 4 bases to trimming and J lost 3 bases; unmatched junction nucleotides: 3. Germline V CDR1 and CDR2: SGDLS, YYNGEE. The CDR3 extends over 13 amino acids. The CDR3 DNA follows: TGTGCCAGCAGCCTACAGGGGAAAGAGACCCAGTACTTC. As protein: CASSLQGKETQYF. Filled out from reference TRBV9 and TRBJ2-5, the complete variable domain reads DSGVTQTPKHLITATGQRVTLRCSPRSGDLSVYWYQQSLDQGLQFLIQYYNGEERAKGNILERFSAQQFPDLHSELNLSSLELGDSALYFCASSLQGKETQYFGPGTRLLVL.

The chain joins TRBV6-4 to TRBJ2-3, with 8 bases that match TRBD1. V lost 4 bases to trimming and J lost 3 bases; unmatched junction nucleotides: 6. The CDR3 runs 15 residues. CDR1 and CDR2 (germline): MRHNA, SNTAGT. The chain's CDR3 is CASSATDRETDTQYF. Here the CDR3 DNA reads TGTGCCAGCAGTGCCACGGACAGGGAGACAGATACGCAGTATTTT.

This chain uses TRBV18 with TRBJ2-3; D is unclear. This CDR3 contains 14 residues. Germline assignment: CDR1 KGHSH and CDR2 LQKENI. V was trimmed by 0 bases and J by 6 bases, leaving 10 bases between them. The CDR3 DNA follows: TGTGCCAGCTCACCACCAGTGGGGTATGATACGCAGTATTTT. Protein: CASSPPVGYDTQYF.

The CDR3 sequence: CANGGLGQQRYEQYF. The CDR3 DNA is TGTGCCAACGGAGGACTGGGGCAGCAACGCTACGAGCAGTACTTC. The chain recombines TRBV27 with TRBJ2-7; D may be TRBD1 or TRBD2 (5 bases each). Between the trimmed V and J ends, which lost 10 bases and 3 bases, there was a span of 22 bases. The CDR3 is 15 residues long. Germline V gene data show CDR1 as MNHEY and CDR2 as SMNVEV (reference sequence).

This clone was seen a single time. The J gene is TRBJ2-2, the V gene TRBV6-5, with TRBD2 matching over 8 bases. The trim removed 0 bases at V and 6 bases at J, leaving 6 bases unmatched. CDR1 is MNHEY, CDR2 SVGAGI, per germline. The CDR3 has 16 amino acids. The CDR3 bases are TGTGCCAGCAGTTACTCAGCGGGGGCCTGGGCCGGGGAGCTGTTTTTT. It specifies CASSYSAGAWAGELFF.

The chain links TRBV7-9 to TRBJ2-2; D is possibly TRBD1 (6 bases). The CDR3 runs to 13 residues. V lost 7 bases, J lost 5 bases, and 11 bases lay in between. Germline V CDR1 and CDR2: SEHNR, FQNEAQ (reference sequence). The CDR3 reads CASTRQETGELFF. The CDR3 DNA reads as TGTGCCAGCACTAGACAGGAAACCGGGGAGCTGTTTTTT.

V and J are TRBV14 and TRBJ2-7; possible D gene TRBD1, 7 bases. Germline assignment: CDR1 SGHDN and CDR2 FVKESK. The CDR3 length is 15 residues. Between the trimmed V and J ends, which lost 1 base and 3 bases, there was a span of 13 bases. Written as DNA, the CDR3 is TGTGCCAGCAGCCAAGGGAGGGGGCGTCACTACGAGCAGTACTTC. It yields the protein CASSQGRGRHYEQYF.

The gene calls are TRBV28 and TRBJ2-4, with a possible D match to TRBD1 (5 bases). V dropped 5 bases and J dropped 3 bases, with 17 bases sitting between them. The germline gives CDR1 MDHEN, CDR2 SYDVKM. This CDR3 has 16 residues. The CDR3, as DNA: TGTGCCAGCAGTCCACCAGGGCGTGGAGTCAAAAACATTCAGTACTTC. This sequence encodes CASSPPGRGVKNIQYF.

V gene TRBV4-3 combines with J gene TRBJ2-1, with D unclear. Germline V gene data show CDR1 as LGHNA and CDR2 as YSLEER. V gave up 0 bases and J gave up 2 bases, with 5 bases separating them. The CDR3 contains 14 residues. The CDR3 region has the DNA TGCGCCAGCAGCCAAGATTGGACCTACAATGAGCAGTTCTTC. Amino acids: CASSQDWTYNEQFF.

The J gene is TRBJ1-6, the V gene TRBV7-2; no definite D call. This CDR3 contains 14 residues. In germline, CDR1 is SGHTA, CDR2 FQGNSA. With 5 bases removed from V and 8 bases from J, the gap between germline ends came to 13 bases. The DNA of the CDR3 is TGTGCCAGCAGCCCATTGGGCCTTTATTCACCCCTCCACTTT. It codes for CASSPLGLYSPLHF.

The chain employs TRBV19 and TRBJ2-1; 12 positions match TRBD2. The V gene's germline CDR1 is LNHDA and CDR2 SQIVND (reference sequence). The CDR3 runs to 15 residues. The junction had 3 bases not matched to a gene; V was cut back by 5 bases and J by 4 bases. The CDR3 coding sequence is TGTGCCAGTAGTTTGGGACTAGCGGGTTACAATGAGCAGTTCTTC. This encodes CASSLGLAGYNEQFF.